This T cell receptor (beta chain) was sequenced in a study of shared clonotypes between healthy human individuals. Study conclusions and caveats: Blood alone was sampled, and tissue repertoires likely differ.

Remarks on this clone: Its matching antigen is unknown.

DNA at 150 to 250 ng, tens of thousands of T cell genomes, went into sorted-subset replicate PCRs. Methods used by the authors: Filtering differed, since immunoSEQ gave only junction sequences and no quality scores. Clones were read by immunoSEQ multiplex PCR, and TCRdb kept only the in-frame ones, dropping some. The V and J calls and clone size are taken from that table; D and trimming were inferred from the DNA. The data contain hundreds of thousands of clones, 97% of them singletons. The TCR originated in a woman in her 30s in good health. Sequenced input: naive CD4+ T cells sorted from blood. Subset here: CD45RA+ positively selected.

CDR3 nucleotide sequence: TGTGCCAGCAGTCAGGGACAGGGTACAGAAGAAGCTTTCTTT. It encodes CASSQGQGTEEAFF. The rearrangement joins TRBV28 to TRBJ1-1; 9 positions match TRBD1. This CDR3 is built from 14 residues. Germline V gives CDR1 MDHEN, CDR2 SYDVKM. Trimming removed 5 bases from V and 8 bases from J; junction bases left unmatched: 9. Full variable domain (outside the CDR3, taken from reference TRBV28 and TRBJ1-1): DVKVTQSSRYLVKRTGEKVFLECVQDMDHENMFWYRQDPGLGLRLIYFSYDVKMKEKGDIPEGYSVSREKKERFSLILESASTNQTSMYLCASSQGQGTEEAFFGQGTRLTVV.